This T cell receptor (beta chain) derives from a study of CD8 T cells in Susac syndrome. Study outcomes and limitations: That the number of individuals in its TCR sequencing and HLA analysis was relatively small was acknowledged by the study.

Random hexamers served to reverse transcribe about 0.45 to 1 ug RNA. By means of immunoSEQ multiplex PCR, TCR beta CDR3 spanning 54 Vbeta and 13 Jbeta underwent amplification. TCRdb fed the immunoSEQ multiplex PCR reads into MiXCR, producing one record per CDR3 protein. The sample consists of 140,000 to 150,000 distinct CDR3 sequences, about 95% of them appearing once. About this clonotype itself: Its antigen is still unknown.

From blood CD8+ and CD4+ T cells, TCR beta sequences were generated. Material: CD4+ T cells from PBMCs. The TCR originated in a human donor with multiple sclerosis.

The DNA of the CDR3 is TGTGCCAGCAGCGTAGAGGACGGAACCTACGAGCAGTACTTC. This gives the protein CASSVEDGTYEQYF. V gene TRBV9 combines with J gene TRBJ2-7; D is ambiguous. Germline values: CDR1 SGDLS, CDR2 YYNGEE. Trimming shortened V by 0 bases and J by 2 bases, and 9 bases separated the two germline ends. CDR3 length: 14 residues. The variable domain in full, with the rest retrieved from reference TRBV9 and TRBJ2-7, is DSGVTQTPKHLITATGQRVTLRCSPRSGDLSVYWYQQSLDQGLQFLIQYYNGEERAKGNILERFSAQQFPDLHSELNLSSLELGDSALYFCASSVEDGTYEQYFGPGTRLTVT.